The 22 T cell receptor beta chains below were found in one sample sequenced in a study of T cells in tuberculosis. Thawed, overnight-rested PBMC were stained with GMM-loaded CD1B tetramer, viability dye and anti-CD3, then sorted. C32 glucose monomycolate from Rhodococcus equi was loaded onto the CD1B tetramers. Assay: immunoSEQ multiplex PCR; the TCRdb copy retains only in-frame clones and omits some. The sample has around 50,000 clones; approximately 88% are singletons. The sample was CD1b-GMM tetramer-negative cells sorted from PBMCs. The origin of the receptors is an adult woman with latent tuberculosis.

This sequence joins TRBV6-5 and TRBJ1-2; D might be TRBD1 (5 bases). Trimming left V 0 bases short and J 3 bases short, with 8 bases between. There are 14 residues in the CDR3. Germline CDR1 reads MNHEY; CDR2 reads SVGAGI. This chain's CDR3 is CASSYSQGHYGYTF. CDR3 bases: TGTGCCAGCAGTTACTCGCAGGGTCACTATGGCTACACCTTC.

J is TRBJ2-7 and V is TRBV18; D is uncertain. The CDR3 loop spans 13 amino acids. Trimming removed 3 bases from V and 0 bases from J, with 6 bases in between. Looked up from germline, CDR1 is KGHSH and CDR2 is LQKENI. The DNA of the CDR3 is TGTGCCAGCTCACCCCCCAGCTCCTACGAGCAGTACTTC. Translation gives CASSPPSSYEQYF.

The chain employs TRBV7-8 and TRBJ2-6; D gene uncertain. The germline gives CDR1 SGHVS, CDR2 FQNEAQ. This CDR3 is built from 19 residues. The V end was cut by 1 base, the J end by 0 bases, with 16 bases between. The chain's CDR3 is CASSLDIRVESSGANVLTF. In DNA form, the CDR3 reads TGTGCCAGCAGCTTAGATATACGGGTGGAGAGCTCTGGGGCCAACGTCCTGACTTTC.

V gene TRBV28 combines with J gene TRBJ1-2; D gene uncertain. CDR1 and CDR2 from the germline V gene are MDHEN and SYDVKM. CDR3 length: 14 residues. The V and J ends lost 2 bases and 4 bases respectively, with 11 bases between them. CDR3 DNA sequence: TGTGCCAGCAGTTTAGGGCAGGCTCCCTATGGCTACACCTTC. Translated, it gives CASSLGQAPYGYTF.

This clone occurred a few times. CDR3 loop: CASSSTLLDHIEQFF. In nucleotides, the CDR3 is TGTGCCAGCAGTTCGACTTTGCTAGACCACATAGAGCAGTTCTTC. V usage is TRBV5-4 and J usage is TRBJ2-1, with no clear D. CDR3 length: 15 residues. V lost 5 bases to trimming and J lost 10 bases, with 22 bases between them. Looked up from germline, CDR1 is SGHNT and CDR2 is YYREEE (reference sequence).

The rearrangement joins TRBV7-9 to TRBJ2-3, with D unresolved. The V end lost 4 bases, the J end lost 2 bases, and 4 bases lay between the germline ends. The V gene's germline CDR1 is SEHNR and CDR2 FQNEAQ (reference sequence). The CDR3 runs to 12 residues. CDR3 sequence: CASSSLTDTQYF. The CDR3 DNA reads as TGTGCCAGCAGCTCACTCACAGATACGCAGTATTTT. Using reference TRBV7-9 and TRBJ2-3 for the parts outside the CDR3, the full variable domain is DTGVSQNPRHKITKRGQNVTFRCDPISEHNRLYWYRQTLGQGPEFLTYFQNEAQLEKSRLLSDRFSAERPKGSFSTLEIQRTEQGDSAMYLCASSSLTDTQYFGPGTRLTVL.

The chain has TRBV5-5 and TRBJ2-7; D perhaps matches TRBD1 (5 bases). V was shortened by 0 bases and J by 1 base, with 5 bases between the two germline ends. CDR1 and CDR2 from the germline V gene are SGHKS and YYEKEE (reference sequence). The CDR3 spans 13 residues. The CDR3 region has the DNA TGTGCCAGCAGCTTGGGACAGTCCTACGAGCAGTACTTC. Translation: CASSLGQSYEQYF. Complete variable domain (other parts from reference TRBV5-5 and TRBJ2-7): DAGVTQSPTHLIKTRGQQVTLRCSPISGHKSVSWYQQVLGQGPQFIFQYYEKEERGRGNFPDRFSARQFPNYSSELNVNALLLGDSALYLCASSLGQSYEQYFGPGTRLTVT.

The rearrangement uses TRBV15 and TRBJ1-4; a possible D gene is TRBD1 (6 bases). The V end lost 0 bases, the J end lost 7 bases, and 15 bases lay between the germline ends. Germline V gene lookup returns CDR1 LNHNV and CDR2 YYDKDF (reference sequence). This CDR3 has 16 residues. CDR3 protein: CATSRERVGAGEKLFF. Here the CDR3 DNA reads TGTGCCACCAGCAGAGAGAGAGTGGGGGCGGGTGAAAAACTGTTTTTT.

The genes are TRBV18 and TRBJ1-1; unclear D gene. CDR1 is KGHSH, CDR2 LQKENI, per germline. This CDR3 is 11 amino acids long. The V end lost 3 bases, the J end lost 11 bases, and 10 bases lay between the germline ends. CDR3 in amino acids: CASSPGGTAFF. In nucleotides, the CDR3 is TGTGCCAGCTCACCGGGAGGTACGGCTTTCTTT.

This chain joins TRBV7-9 and TRBJ2-5; 8 nucleotides line up with TRBD1. Per germline, CDR1 SEHNR and CDR2 FQNEAQ (reference sequence). This CDR3 contains 16 residues. The junction had 8 bases not matched to a gene; V was cut back by 4 bases and J by 1 base. The CDR3 DNA is TGTGCCAGCAGCTCCTTCGGACAGGGTGGCCAAGAGACCCAGTACTTC. Its translation is CASSSFGQGGQETQYF.

The CDR3 bases are TGTGCCAGTGCCCGGGAGGGAAATAGCAATCAGCCCCAGCATTTT. Translated: CASAREGNSNQPQHF. The rearrangement links TRBV19 to TRBJ1-5; D is unresolved. Between the trimmed V and J ends, which lost 8 bases and 0 bases, there was a span of 14 bases. The germline V gene encodes CDR1 LNHDA and CDR2 SQIVND (reference sequence). CDR3 length: 15 amino acids.

V is TRBV4-3 and J is TRBJ2-2; D ambiguous. The germline CDR1 and CDR2 sequences are LGHNA and YSLEER. This CDR3 is built from 13 residues. The V and J ends lost 3 bases and 6 bases respectively, with 8 bases between them. This CDR3 is CASSHAKPGELFF. CDR3 in DNA: TGCGCCAGCAGCCACGCCAAGCCCGGGGAGCTGTTTTTT.

The CDR3 DNA reads TGCGCCAGCAGCCAAGGACCTAGCGGACTAGGGGGTGGTGCAGATACGCAGTATTTT. This translates into CASSQGPSGLGGGADTQYF. The chain carries TRBV4-1 and TRBJ2-3; a weak D match, TRBD2 (7 bases). CDR1 and CDR2 from the germline V gene are MGHRA and YSYEKL. V lost 1 base and J lost 4, with 24 bases in between. This CDR3 region has 19 residues.

This clone was observed a handful of times. This chain connects TRBV6-6 to TRBJ2-7; TRBD2 agrees at 13 bases. The CDR3 spans 15 residues. V was clipped by 2 bases and J by 3 bases; unmatched bases: 1. Germline loops: CDR1 MNHNY, CDR2 SVGAGI (reference sequence). The CDR3 DNA reads TGTGCCAGCAGTTACGGGACTAGCGGGAACTACGAGCAGTACTTC. This codes for CASSYGTSGNYEQYF.

The chain has TRBV2 and TRBJ2-5, with 12 positions matching TRBD2. V shed 6 bases, J shed 4 bases, and the junction held 6 bases outside the gene matches. Germline CDR1 reads SNHLY; CDR2 reads FYNNEI. The CDR3 has 15 amino acids. Here the CDR3 reads CASRDGLAGTETQYF. Here the CDR3 DNA reads TGTGCCAGCAGGGATGGACTAGCGGGAACAGAGACCCAGTACTTC.

J is TRBJ2-7 and V is TRBV19; TRBD1 matches at 7 bases. The CDR3 contains 15 residues. Germline CDR1 is LNHDA and CDR2 is SQIVND (reference sequence). Germline trimming cut 3 bases from V and 3 bases from J; bases unmatched to any gene: 8. CDR3 bases: TGTGCCAGTAGTATTGGTTCGGGACAGTACTACGAGCAGTACTTC. Amino acid sequence: CASSIGSGQYYEQYF.

This sequence joins TRBV27 and TRBJ1-6; 7 positions agree with TRBD1. Germline values: CDR1 MNHEY, CDR2 SMNVEV (reference sequence). There are 15 residues in the CDR3. Trimming at V came to 9 bases and at J to 10 bases, leaving 15 bases not matched to a gene. CDR3 bases: TGTGCCAGTTCAGACCGAGGGGGCTGGTGGTCACCCCTCCACTTT. Translation gives CASSDRGGWWSPLHF.

This clone appeared a single time. V usage is TRBV7-2 and J usage is TRBJ2-7; 9 bases align to TRBD2. The trim removed 1 base at V and 7 bases at J, leaving 8 bases unmatched. Germline CDR1 SGHTA, CDR2 FQGNSA. This CDR3 has 15 amino acids. The CDR3 DNA reads TGTGCCAGCAGCTTAGATAGCGGGAGAACCGTAGAGCAGTACTTC. Amino acid sequence: CASSLDSGRTVEQYF.

This chain connects TRBV30 to TRBJ1-1, with 8 bases aligning to TRBD1. The germline V gene has CDR1 GTSNPN and CDR2 SVGIG (reference sequence). This CDR3 contains 14 residues. V was clipped by 4 bases and J by 3 bases; unmatched bases: 7. In nucleotides, the CDR3 is TGTGCCTGGAACAGGGGGGTATGGGACACTGAAGCTTTCTTT. It specifies CAWNRGVWDTEAFF. Variable domain in full (rest from reference TRBV30 and TRBJ1-1): SQTIHQWPATLVQPVGSPLSLECTVEGTSNPNLYWYRQAAGRGLQLLFYSVGIGQISSEVPQNLSASRPQDRQFILSSKKLLLSDSGFYLCAWNRGVWDTEAFFGQGTRLTVV.

The rearrangement links TRBV15 to TRBJ2-2; D remains ambiguous. The germline gives CDR1 LNHNV, CDR2 YYDKDF (reference sequence). This CDR3 contains 13 residues. Trimming shortened V by 1 base and J by 5 bases, and 5 bases separated the two germline ends. CDR3 sequence reads: CATSRVTTGELFF. CDR3 coding DNA: TGTGCCACCAGCAGAGTGACAACCGGGGAGCTGTTTTTT.

The gene calls are TRBV6-5 and TRBJ1-5; a possible D gene is TRBD1 (6 bases). The CDR3 loop spans 15 amino acids. The V gene lost 6 bases and the J gene lost 0 bases, with 12 bases spanning the gap. Germline lookup yields CDR1 MNHEY and CDR2 SVGAGI. This chain's CDR3 is CASSPTGYSNQPQHF. The CDR3 DNA is TGTGCCAGCAGCCCGACAGGATATAGCAATCAGCCCCAGCATTTT.

The chain links TRBV6-1 to TRBJ1-4; D gene unclear. Germline values: CDR1 MNHNS, CDR2 SASEGT. V was cut by 4 bases and J by 8 bases, with 17 bases left in between. CDR3 length: 15 amino acids. CDR3 region: CASSVPRSLREKLFF. Here the CDR3 DNA reads TGTGCCAGCAGTGTTCCGAGGAGCCTAAGGGAAAAACTGTTTTTT.